The 29 T cell receptor beta chains in this list originate from one sample, sequenced in a study of vaccination effects on CD4 cells after COVID-19 (dated by TCRdb to between 2021 and 2022). Library preparation used the immunoSEQ multiplex PCR assay. TCRdb took this table from immuneACCESS and kept in-frame rearrangements with V and J called. Such tables lack part of the clones; where checked against another copy, unresolved V genes explain under half of the gap, and the rest is unexplained. Within this sample are fewer than 30,000 clones, with about 74% of them counted one time only. Of the sample, 10% is held by the ten largest clones. For these receptors, no antigen is known. In the ViraFEST assay, PBMC were stimulated with viral peptide pools, and antigen-specific CD4+ T cell clonotypes were then identified by expansion using TCR sequencing. After around eleven days of culture, CD4+ T cells were isolated with the EasySep CD4+ T cell isolation kit. Healthy vaccine recipients had no prior SARS-CoV-2 infection, confirmed by negative nucleocapsid antibodies before and after vaccination.

The source material was CD4+ T cells from PBMCs cultured with HCoV-NL63 spike peptides, sampled before COVID-19 vaccination. The sample's cell subset or site label, in plain terms: HCoV-NL63 spike overlapping peptide pool stimulation. The receptors originated from a human donor who received a COVID-19 vaccine.

The CDR3 coding sequence is TGCAGCGGGGGACAGGGAGGTTTGGGTGAAAAACTGTTTTTT. Protein product: CSGGQGGLGEKLFF. The chain links TRBV29-1 to TRBJ1-4, with 9 bases that match TRBD1. CDR1 and CDR2 (germline): SQVTM, ANQGSEA. The ends lost 7 bases at V and 7 bases at J; junction bases unmatched: 10. There are 14 residues in the CDR3. The variable domain in full, with the rest retrieved from reference TRBV29-1 and TRBJ1-4, is SAVISQKPSRDICQRGTSLTIQCQVDSQVTMMFWYRQQPGQSLTLIATANQGSEATYESGFVIDKFPISRPNLTFSTLTVSNMSPEDSSIYLCSGGQGGLGEKLFFGSGTQLSVL.

V and J are TRBV7-2 and TRBJ2-1; the match to TRBD2 covers 8 bases. Germline-derived CDR1 and CDR2 are SGHTA and FQGNSA. After removal of 4 bases from V and 2 bases from J, the junction contained 7 bases not matched to a gene. The CDR3 runs to 16 residues. The CDR3 DNA is TGTGCCAGCAGCTCCGTAGCGGGATTAACCTACAATGAGCAGTTCTTC. Translation: CASSSVAGLTYNEQFF.

The CDR3 coding sequence is TGTGCCAGCAGAGCCGGGACAGGGGGCTTTAAGTATAATTCACCCCTCCACTTT. Translated: CASRAGTGGFKYNSPLHF. The rearrangement links TRBV2 to TRBJ1-6; 12 nucleotides line up with TRBD1. The V gene end was trimmed by 6 bases and the J gene end by 4 bases; junction bases not matched to a gene: 10. Germline CDR1 is SNHLY and CDR2 is FYNNEI. This CDR3 is 18 amino acids long.

The rearrangement links TRBV6-5 to TRBJ1-4; D is possibly TRBD1 (5 bases). This CDR3 comprises 15 residues. Germline V gives CDR1 MNHEY, CDR2 SVGAGI. V shed 0 bases and J shed 8 bases, with 13 bases lying between them. The CDR3, as DNA: TGTGCCAGCAGTTACTCGGAGGGGATGGGGGAAAAACTGTTTTTT. Its protein is CASSYSEGMGEKLFF.

The CDR3 DNA is TGTGCCAGTAGTTTGCCGACAGGGGCTAATGAAAAACTGTTTTTT. Protein product: CASSLPTGANEKLFF. The chain has TRBV19 and TRBJ1-4, with 8 positions matching TRBD1. The CDR3 is 15 amino acids. The V gene end was trimmed by 5 bases and the J gene end by 3 bases; junction bases not matched to a gene: 5. The V gene's germline CDR1 is LNHDA and CDR2 SQIVND (reference sequence).

A few counts support this clone. The chain has TRBV6-1 and TRBJ2-1, with 7 bases aligning to TRBD2. Germline lookup yields CDR1 MNHNS and CDR2 SASEGT. This CDR3 spans 15 amino acids. V was pared by 1 base and J by 2 bases, with 2 bases of the junction left unmatched. The CDR3 nucleotides are TGTGCCAGCAGTGAAGATGCGGGGGCCTACAATGAGCAGTTCTTC. The encoded protein is CASSEDAGAYNEQFF.

The chain carries TRBV21-1 and TRBJ1-2. TRBV21-1 is designated a pseudogene. The CDR3 is made up of 13 amino acids. In DNA, the CDR3 is TGTGCCAGCAGCAAACGGGAGGCCTATGGCTACACCTTC. It specifies CASSKREAYGYTF.

The chain recombines TRBV27 with TRBJ2-1, with D uncertain. V was pared by 0 bases and J by 2 bases, with 14 bases between. Per germline, CDR1 MNHEY and CDR2 SMNVEV (reference sequence). The CDR3 extends over 17 amino acids. CDR3: CASSLSGSRHPYNEQFF. The CDR3 DNA sequence: TGTGCCAGCAGTTTATCGGGATCCCGACATCCCTACAATGAGCAGTTCTTC.

The chain carries TRBV19 and TRBJ1-2; 9 bases align to TRBD1. In germline, CDR1 is LNHDA, CDR2 SQIVND (reference sequence). This CDR3 has 15 residues. Losses at the gene ends were 1 base for V and 4 bases for J; bases not matched to a gene: 4. The CDR3 DNA reads as TGTGCCAGTAGTATAGGGACAGGGGCCCCCTATGGCTACACCTTC. Its protein is CASSIGTGAPYGYTF.

The chain employs TRBV11-2 and TRBJ2-4, with TRBD1 identical over 7 bases. J was trimmed by 2 bases and V by 1 base; bases with no gene match: 5. The CDR3 spans 16 residues. Germline CDR1 and CDR2: SGHAT and FQNNGV. The CDR3 DNA is TGTGCCAGCAGCTTAGTTCGACAGGGCACCAAAAACATTCAGTACTTC. It yields the protein CASSLVRQGTKNIQYF.

The J gene is TRBJ2-7, the V gene TRBV10-1; weak D call: TRBD2 (6 bases). The CDR3 runs 14 residues. CDR1 and CDR2 from the germline V gene are WNHNN and SYGVQD (reference sequence). The ends were cut back, 6 bases at V and 2 bases at J, with 14 bases in the middle. Written as DNA, the CDR3 is TGCGCCAGCAGCGTGTCTCGCGGGACCTACGAGCAGTACTTC. Translated, it gives CASSVSRGTYEQYF.

This rearrangement joins TRBV7-9 to TRBJ1-1; TRBD1 is a possible D gene (5 bases). Germline assignment: CDR1 SEHNR and CDR2 FQNEAQ (reference sequence). Between the trimmed V and J ends, which lost 7 bases and 0 bases, there was a span of 21 bases. The CDR3 runs 17 residues. For the CDR3, the DNA is TGTGCCAGCAACCCCTCCCCGAATTTACAGGTGAACACTGAAGCTTTCTTT. This encodes CASNPSPNLQVNTEAFF.

This clone has more than one count but fewer than ten. This sequence joins TRBV6-5 and TRBJ1-2; TRBD1 agrees at 8 bases. The V gene's germline CDR1 is MNHEY and CDR2 SVGAGI. The CDR3 loop spans 13 amino acids. V shed 6 bases, J shed 7 bases, and the junction held 7 bases outside the gene matches. CDR3 sequence: CASSAGTGGGYTF. The CDR3 DNA sequence: TGTGCCAGCAGCGCCGGGACAGGCGGTGGCTACACCTTC.

V gene TRBV29-1 combines with J gene TRBJ1-2; D gene unclear. Germline CDR1 SQVTM, CDR2 ANQGSEA. Trimming removed 6 bases from V and 3 bases from J, with 14 bases in between. The CDR3 totals 13 residues. As DNA, the CDR3 is TGCAGCGTGGCACCGGACGGTGACTATGGCTACACCTTC. It is translated as CSVAPDGDYGYTF.

The CDR3 bases are TGTGCCAGCAGCTTAGCGCTCAGCCAAGAGACCCAGTACTTC. Translating it yields CASSLALSQETQYF. This chain links TRBV7-2 with TRBJ2-5; no clear D gene. The germline V gene encodes CDR1 SGHTA and CDR2 FQGNSA. This CDR3 is 14 amino acids long. Trimming took 0 bases from V and 1 from J, leaving 6 bases between them.

On this clone: One end of the junction is discordant with germline, which a read error may explain. The chain couples TRBV6-1 to TRBJ1-4; the D gene is possibly TRBD1 (5 bases). Germline V gene sequence: CDR1 MNHNS, CDR2 SASEGT. CDR3 length equals 14 residues. The CDR3 reads CASSEEAGVRRELF. CDR3 in DNA: TGTGCCAGCAGTGAAGAGGCGGGGGTTAGGAGGGAACTTTTT.

The chain combines TRBV11-2 with TRBJ2-7; D unresolved. V lost 4 bases and J lost 6, with 16 bases in between. CDR1 and CDR2 from the germline V gene are SGHAT and FQNNGV. This CDR3 is built from 14 residues. CDR3 sequence reads: CASSSLARPSEQYF. The CDR3 bases are TGTGCCAGCAGCTCCCTCGCCAGACCGAGCGAGCAGTACTTC.

The genes are TRBV4-2 and TRBJ2-1; D is undetermined. Germline CDR1 and CDR2: LGHNA and YNFKEQ. Trimming took 0 bases from V and 9 from J, leaving 12 bases between them. The CDR3 is 14 amino acids. The CDR3 nucleotides are TGTGCCAGCAGCCAAGAGGGTCTAGTGGCTGAGCAGTTCTTC. Translation: CASSQEGLVAEQFF.

The chain links TRBV7-9 to TRBJ2-2; no clear D. The CDR3 loop spans 13 amino acids. V lost 0 bases, J lost 6 bases, and 5 bases lay in between. CDR1 and CDR2 from the germline V gene are SEHNR and FQNEAQ (reference sequence). In DNA, the CDR3 is TGTGCCAGCAGCTTAGCCCCGCCCGGGGAGCTGTTTTTT. Translated, it gives CASSLAPPGELFF. Together with reference TRBV7-9 and TRBJ2-2, the CDR3 gives the full variable domain: DTGVSQNPRHKITKRGQNVTFRCDPISEHNRLYWYRQTLGQGPEFLTYFQNEAQLEKSRLLSDRFSAERPKGSFSTLEIQRTEQGDSAMYLCASSLAPPGELFFGEGSRLTVL.

This clone was observed a single time. This chain joins TRBV18 and TRBJ1-1; no reliable D call. V lost 5 bases and J lost 1, with 8 bases in between. The CDR3 sequence is 13 residues long. From germline, CDR1 is KGHSH and CDR2 LQKENI. In DNA, the CDR3 is TGTGCCAGCTCATACACAGAGAACACTGAAGCTTTCTTT. Its translation is CASSYTENTEAFF.

For the CDR3, the DNA is TGTGCCATCGGGGGGGCCAGTACCTCTGGAAACACCATATATTTT. Its translation is CAIGGASTSGNTIYF. The chain employs TRBV10-3 and TRBJ1-3; a possible D gene is TRBD1 (6 bases). Per the germline V gene, CDR1 is ENHRY and CDR2 is SYGVKD. The length of the CDR3 is 15 residues. V was trimmed by 8 bases and J by 0 bases, leaving 14 bases between them.

V gene TRBV7-8 combines with J gene TRBJ2-2; 8 positions match TRBD1. J lost 8 bases, V lost 5 bases, and 16 bases had no gene match. The CDR3 spans 17 residues. Germline V CDR1 and CDR2: SGHVS, FQNEAQ. The CDR3 sequence is CASSDAGTPRQGGELFF. The CDR3 DNA reads as TGTGCCAGCAGCGACGCCGGGACCCCTAGACAGGGGGGGGAGCTGTTTTTT.

The rearrangement joins TRBV10-2 to TRBJ2-1, with TRBD2 identical over 10 bases. Germline V gene lookup returns CDR1 WSHSY and CDR2 SAAADI. V trimming: 7 bases; J trimming: 7 bases; junction bases outside the gene matches: 13. This CDR3 spans 16 amino acids. In DNA form, the CDR3 reads TGCGCCAGCACCCGGACACTAGCGGGGTTCGTAAATGAGCAGTTCTTC. This sequence encodes CASTRTLAGFVNEQFF.

The chain carries TRBV4-2 and TRBJ2-7; D not certain. The CDR3 covers 13 residues. CDR1 LGHNA and CDR2 YNFKEQ come from the germline V gene. Between the trimmed V and J ends, which lost 8 bases and 0 bases, there was a span of 11 bases. CDR3 residues: CASSGLSSYEQYF. CDR3 nucleotides: TGTGCCAGCTCCGGGCTCTCCTCCTACGAGCAGTACTTC.

This clone was counted a single time. This rearrangement joins TRBV2 to TRBJ2-5; 10 positions agree with TRBD2. The CDR3 sequence is 14 residues long. With V trimmed by 7 bases and J by 2 bases, 4 bases remained unmatched. CDR1 is SNHLY and CDR2 is FYNNEI in the germline V gene. DNA of the CDR3: TGTGCCAGCAACACACTAGCGGGACAAGAGACCCAGTACTTC. Its protein product is CASNTLAGQETQYF.

The chain carries TRBV7-2 and TRBJ2-2, with D possibly matching TRBD2 (6 bases). Germline loops: CDR1 SGHTA, CDR2 FQGNSA. V was shortened by 1 base and J by 5 bases, with 8 bases between the two germline ends. The length of the CDR3 is 14 residues. This chain's CDR3 is CASSLGLATGELFF. Written as DNA, the CDR3 is TGTGCCAGCAGCTTAGGGCTAGCGACCGGGGAGCTGTTTTTT.

This clone was seen a handful of times. CDR3 loop: CASSEPTGGETQYF. The CDR3 region has the DNA TGTGCCAGCAGTGAACCTACAGGGGGGGAGACCCAGTACTTC. The chain uses TRBV6-1 and TRBJ2-5; 8 bases agree with TRBD1. V lost 2 bases, J lost 5 bases, and 4 bases stayed unmatched. The CDR3 length is 14 residues. Germline loops: CDR1 MNHNS, CDR2 SASEGT.

The rearrangement joins TRBV3-1 (or the pseudogene TRBV3-2) to TRBJ2-5, with 8 bases that match TRBD2. This CDR3 region has 16 residues. Per germline, CDR1 LGHDT and CDR2 YNNKEL (reference sequence). With V trimmed by 0 bases and J by 5 bases, 8 bases remained unmatched. CDR3 nucleotides: TGTGCCAGCAGCCAAGATCCGGGAGGGCCTTATGAGACCCAGTACTTC. Translating it yields CASSQDPGGPYETQYF.

The table lists this clone with a count of one. This chain links TRBV12-3 or TRBV12-4 with TRBJ1-1; D gene ambiguous. CDR3 length: 13 residues. V was clipped by 6 bases and J by 7 bases, with 15 bases between them. CDR3 region: CASRRYGDFEAFF. The CDR3 DNA reads as TGTGCCAGCAGACGGTATGGAGATTTTGAAGCTTTCTTT.